Detailed here is one T cell receptor (beta chain). As yet, its antigen is unknown. Sequenced by immunoSEQ multiplex PCR; TCRdb stores in-frame clones only, minus some. The table has approximately 36,000 clones, 69% seen once. The record originates from a study of PD-1 blockade in classical Hodgkin lymphoma. All patients experienced relapse after autologous stem cell transplantation, and brentuximab vedotin exposure was variable. Study-wide results and caveats: Whoever responded completely had baseline diversity much like that seen in newly diagnosed patients. Whereas CD4+ TCR diversity had risen significantly by C4D1, CD8+ TCR diversity had not.

V gave up 4 bases and J gave up 3 bases, with 19 bases separating them. The germline gives CDR1 SGHRS, CDR2 YFSETQ. The length of the CDR3 is 16 residues. The specimen was peripheral blood mononuclear cells (PBMCs), collected before the second cycle of nivolumab. The V call is TRBV5-1, the J call TRBJ1-2; D is perhaps TRBD1 (6 bases). The TCR originated in a human donor with classical Hodgkin lymphoma. The CDR3 sequence: CASSPQPTGSYYGYTF. The CDR3 DNA reads TGCGCCAGCAGCCCCCAGCCCACAGGGAGTTACTATGGCTACACCTTC. Based on the CDR3 plus reference TRBV5-1 and TRBJ1-2, the full variable domain is KAGVTQTPRYLIKTRGQQVTLSCSPISGHRSVSWYQQTPGQGLQFLFEYFSETQRNKGNFPGRFSGRQFSNSRSEMNVSTLELGDSALYLCASSPQPTGSYYGYTFGSGTRLTVV.